This T cell receptor (beta chain) was sequenced in a study of T-cell reconstitution after alpha-beta-depleted transplantation in children. Germline V lookup: CDR1 KGHSH, CDR2 LQKENI. V gave up 0 bases and J gave up 7 bases, with 7 bases separating them. The CDR3 contains 13 residues. This sample's TCRbeta library carried unique molecular identifier barcodes. TCRdb processed the PCR reads anew with MiXCR; each CDR3 protein has one entry. The table includes more than 500,000 distinct CDR3 sequences, roughly 11% detected once. This clonotype was obtained from a female patient younger than 10 who had a stem cell transplant for aplastic anemia, so the T cells may come from the graft donor. Sequencing was performed on PBMCs, mostly from graft donor cells, taken 180 days after TCRalphabeta/CD19-depleted stem cell transplant. The chain carries TRBV18 and TRBJ1-5; D gene unclear. CDR3 bases: TGTGCCAGCTCACCACCGTTCGGCCAGCCCCAGCATTTT. This sequence encodes CASSPPFGQPQHF.